The 31 T cell receptor beta chains listed next were all sequenced from one sample in a study of T cells in Graves' hyperthyroidism and ophthalmopathy. TCR beta CDR3 regions were amplified from RNA transcripts. The study used the HTBI primer set for a first-round RT-PCR of the TCR CDR3. From the multiplex PCR reads, TCRdb called clonotypes with MiXCR, one entry per CDR3 protein. The table includes under 550,000 distinct CDR3 sequences, roughly 13% detected once. Specimen: blood. The source of these receptors is a woman aged 18-29 years with Graves' hyperthyroidism.

In its sample, this clonotype was seen many times. This CDR3 is CASNNGGSMNTEAFF. The CDR3 DNA reads TGCGCCAGCAACAACGGAGGGTCAATGAACACTGAAGCTTTCTTT. The chain joins TRBV5-1 to TRBJ1-1, with D unclear. The CDR3 runs 15 residues. The germline gives CDR1 SGHRS, CDR2 YFSETQ. Trimming removed 6 bases from V and 0 bases from J, with 15 bases in between. Full variable domain (outside the CDR3, taken from reference TRBV5-1 and TRBJ1-1): KAGVTQTPRYLIKTRGQQVTLSCSPISGHRSVSWYQQTPGQGLQFLFEYFSETQRNKGNFPGRFSGRQFSNSRSEMNVSTLELGDSALYLCASNNGGSMNTEAFFGQGTRLTVV.

This clonotype was counted a few times. Mismatch with germline at one junction end may stem from a read error. The chain has TRBV20-1 and TRBJ2-5; possibly TRBD1 or TRBD2 for D (5 bases each). CDR3 length: 13 residues. CDR1 DFQATT and CDR2 SNEGSKA come from the germline V gene (reference sequence). CDR3: CSATGPGSEVNHF. The CDR3, as DNA: TGCAGTGCTACGGGACCGGGTTCGGAAGTAAACCACTTC.

This clonotype was seen repeatedly, ten times or more. J is TRBJ1-5 and V is TRBV12-3 or TRBV12-4; 8 bases align to TRBD1. The CDR3 covers 14 residues. V was pared by 6 bases and J by 6 bases, with 7 bases of the junction left unmatched. CDR3 DNA: TGTGCCAGCAGGCACTCCGGGACAGGTCAGCCCCAGCATTTT. Translated: CASRHSGTGQPQHF.

This clonotype has ten or more counts. This chain links TRBV30 with TRBJ2-5, with 8 bases fitting TRBD2. The CDR3 is 14 residues long. The junction had 5 bases not matched to a gene; V was cut back by 0 bases and J by 5 bases. Germline CDR1 and CDR2: GTSNPN and SVGIG (reference sequence). CDR3 sequence: CAWSVGRAGETQYF. In DNA, the CDR3 is TGTGCCTGGAGTGTCGGGAGGGCCGGCGAGACCCAGTACTTC.

The V call is TRBV6-2 or TRBV6-3, the J call TRBJ2-3; tentatively, D is TRBD1 or TRBD2 (6 bases each). The length of the CDR3 is 13 residues. The V end lost 8 bases, the J end lost 5 bases, and 14 bases lay between the germline ends. Germline assignment: CDR1 MNHEY and CDR2 SVGEGT. CDR3 sequence reads: CASSGEEGDTQYF. In nucleotides, the CDR3 is TGTGCCAGCTCAGGGGAGGAAGGAGATACGCAGTATTTT.

About this clonotype: At one end, the junction sequence differs from germline, possibly due to a read error. The chain employs TRBV5-1 and TRBJ1-6; tentatively, D is TRBD1 (6 bases). Per germline, CDR1 SGHRS and CDR2 YFSETQ. The CDR3 is 15 residues long. The CDR3 is CASSPGQTHNSPLHF. The CDR3 nucleotides read TGTGCCAGCAGCCCCGGACAGACCCATAATTCACCCCTCCACTTT.

This clonotype was seen once. This chain uses TRBV12-5 with TRBJ1-5; D is perhaps TRBD1 (5 bases). Trimming stripped 5 bases from V and 3 bases from J, with 26 bases between. CDR3 length: 19 residues. Germline V gene sequence: CDR1 LGHNT, CDR2 FRNRAP. The CDR3 loop is CASGAIRDPLFPTNQPQHF. CDR3 nucleotide sequence: TGTGCTAGTGGTGCGATACGGGACCCCCTATTCCCCACCAATCAGCCCCAGCATTTT.

This clonotype was recorded a few times. V gene TRBV3-1 combines with J gene TRBJ2-7, with D possibly being TRBD1 or TRBD2 (5 bases each). CDR3 length equals 14 residues. Germline CDR1 LGHDT, CDR2 YNNKEL (reference sequence). Trimming removed 3 bases at V and 0 bases at J, with 9 bases between. Here the CDR3 reads CASSHLGTSYEQYF. In DNA form, the CDR3 reads TGTGCCAGCAGCCATTTGGGGACCTCCTACGAGCAGTACTTC.

This clonotype was found many times. CDR3 region: CASTTRGFYEQYF. The CDR3 DNA reads as TGTGCCAGCACAACCAGGGGTTTCTACGAGCAGTACTTC. The gene calls are TRBV28 and TRBJ2-7; a possible D gene is TRBD1 (6 bases). With 7 bases removed from V and 3 bases from J, the gap between germline ends came to 13 bases. This CDR3 region has 13 residues. Germline loops: CDR1 MDHEN, CDR2 SYDVKM.

This clonotype was found many times. This rearrangement joins TRBV20-1 to TRBJ2-1; 14 bases fit TRBD2. Germline assignment: CDR1 DFQATT and CDR2 SNEGSKA (reference sequence). Unmatched junction bases numbered 5, after V lost 6 bases and J lost 7 bases. The CDR3 is made up of 14 amino acids. The CDR3 spells CSARLAGGRNEQFF. CDR3 sequence (DNA): TGCAGTGCAAGACTAGCGGGAGGGCGAAATGAGCAGTTCTTC.

V is TRBV19 and J is TRBJ2-7; 13 bases align to TRBD2. The V gene's germline CDR1 is LNHDA and CDR2 SQIVND (reference sequence). The CDR3 covers 15 residues. The V segment lost 3 bases and the J segment 6 bases; nucleotides outside the gene matches: 5. The CDR3 DNA reads as TGTGCCAGTAGTATCGGAGGGACTAGCGGGACCGAGCAGTACTTC. Its protein is CASSIGGTSGTEQYF. The full variable domain, in which reference TRBV19 and TRBJ2-7 provide the parts outside the CDR3, is DGGITQSPKYLFRKEGQNVTLSCEQNLNHDAMYWYRQDPGQGLRLIYYSQIVNDFQKGDIAEGYSVSREKKESFPLTVTSAQKNPTAFYLCASSIGGTSGTEQYFGPGTRLTVT.

There are many counts of this clonotype. V gene TRBV6-1 combines with J gene TRBJ1-5, with D hard to call. Trimming shortened V by 1 base and J by 4 bases, and 8 bases separated the two germline ends. CDR1 and CDR2 (germline): MNHNS, SASEGT. CDR3 length equals 14 residues. This CDR3 is CASSEGPRNQPQHF. The CDR3 nucleotides are TGTGCCAGCAGTGAAGGTCCCAGAAATCAGCCCCAGCATTTT.

Details on this clonotype: The germline gene is not matched at one end of the junction; a read error may be the cause. The CDR3 sequence: CASSPGTRFTVELFF. CDR3 DNA: TGTGCCAGCAGCCCCGGGACTAGATTCACCGTGGAGCTGTTTTTT. The chain uses TRBV28 and TRBJ2-2; TRBD2 agrees at 8 bases. This CDR3 region has 15 residues. Looked up from germline, CDR1 is MDHEN and CDR2 is SYDVKM. Complete variable domain (other parts from reference TRBV28 and TRBJ2-2): DVKVTQSSRYLVKRTGEKVFLECVQDMDHENMFWYRQDPGLGLRLIYFSYDVKMKEKGDIPEGYSVSREKKERFSLILESASTNQTSMYLCASSPGTRFTVELFFGEGSRLTVL.

At least ten counts were recorded for this clonotype. V gene TRBV29-1 combines with J gene TRBJ1-1, with 10 nucleotides matching TRBD1. This CDR3 comprises 13 residues. CDR1 is SQVTM and CDR2 is ANQGSEA in the germline V gene. V shed 6 bases, J shed 2 bases, and the junction held 3 bases outside the gene matches. In DNA form, the CDR3 reads TGCAGCGTGGACAGGGGGTCTAACACTGAAGCTTTCTTT. It encodes CSVDRGSNTEAFF.

This clonotype was counted only a few times. The gene calls are TRBV19 and TRBJ2-3, with D possibly TRBD2 on 6 matching bases. CDR3 size: 14 residues. Germline V gene data show CDR1 as LNHDA and CDR2 as SQIVND (reference sequence). Trimming removed 10 bases from V and 0 bases from J, with 14 bases in between. CDR3 sequence (DNA): TGTGCCACTTCGACTAGGACTAGCACAGATACGCAGTATTTT. This encodes CATSTRTSTDTQYF.

Ten or more counts support this clonotype. The gene calls are TRBV20-1 and TRBJ2-3; D could derive from TRBD1 or TRBD2 (5 bases each). CDR1 DFQATT and CDR2 SNEGSKA come from the germline V gene (reference sequence). The CDR3 is made up of 14 amino acids. Trimming took off 0 bases at V and 6 bases at J, with 13 bases between the two ends. CDR3 in DNA: TGCAGTGCTAGAGATTCCCTAGCAGGGGATACGCAGTATTTT. Amino acids: CSARDSLAGDTQYF.

The chain combines TRBV18 with TRBJ2-1; D is uncertain. The CDR3 runs 15 residues. CDR1 and CDR2 (germline): KGHSH, LQKENI. Deletions cut 1 base from V and 0 bases from J, with 7 bases between. The CDR3 DNA reads as TGTGCCAGCTCACCACTAAGGAGCTCCTACAATGAGCAGTTCTTC. It is translated as CASSPLRSSYNEQFF.

CDR3 bases: TGTGCCAGCAGTTTCTCGGGACCTTGGAACACTGAAGCTTTCTTT. Protein sequence: CASSFSGPWNTEAFF. This chain uses TRBV6-5 with TRBJ1-1, with D maybe TRBD1 (5 bases). The CDR3 runs 15 residues. V dropped 4 bases and J dropped 1 base, with 13 bases sitting between them. The germline V gene encodes CDR1 MNHEY and CDR2 SVGAGI.

J is TRBJ1-2 and V is TRBV20-1, with no clear D. CDR3 length: 12 residues. Trimming took 1 base from V and 6 from J, leaving 9 bases between them. The germline V gene has CDR1 DFQATT and CDR2 SNEGSKA (reference sequence). The CDR3 DNA sequence: TGCAGTGCTAGAGGACGAAGGGATGGCTACACCTTC. It specifies CSARGRRDGYTF.

This clonotype was found a few times. This chain joins TRBV6-2 or TRBV6-3 and TRBJ2-1, with 10 bases matching TRBD2. The V segment lost 0 bases and the J segment 7 bases; nucleotides outside the gene matches: 9. The CDR3 length is 17 residues. Germline loops: CDR1 MNHEY, CDR2 SVGEGT. DNA of the CDR3: TGTGCCAGCAGTTACTCAACTAGCGGGATAAGGCGGAATGAGCAGTTCTTC. Its protein is CASSYSTSGIRRNEQFF.

This clonotype was seen at least ten times. The chain employs TRBV7-2 and TRBJ2-1; 8 bases are shared with TRBD2. Germline V CDR1 and CDR2: SGHTA, FQGNSA. The CDR3 contains 17 residues. V lost 5 bases to trimming and J lost 9 bases; unmatched junction nucleotides: 18. This chain's CDR3 is CASSPKRGGRVIVEQFF. In nucleotides, the CDR3 is TGTGCCAGCAGCCCCAAACGGGGGGGGAGAGTTATTGTTGAGCAGTTCTTC. Filled out from reference TRBV7-2 and TRBJ2-1, the complete variable domain reads GAGVSQSPSNKVTEKGKDVELRCDPISGHTALYWYRQSLGQGLEFLIYFQGNSAPDKSGLPSDRFSAERTGGSVSTLTIQRTQQEDSAVYLCASSPKRGGRVIVEQFFGPGTRLTVL.

In this sample, this clonotype turned up many times. V gene TRBV28 combines with J gene TRBJ2-1; the D is unclear. Deletions cut 6 bases from V and 5 bases from J, with 14 bases between. The CDR3 spans 14 residues. Per germline, CDR1 MDHEN and CDR2 SYDVKM. The CDR3: CASSPSRPDNEQFF. The CDR3 bases are TGTGCCAGCAGCCCTTCCAGGCCCGACAATGAGCAGTTCTTC. Using reference TRBV28 and TRBJ2-1 for the parts outside the CDR3, the full variable domain is DVKVTQSSRYLVKRTGEKVFLECVQDMDHENMFWYRQDPGLGLRLIYFSYDVKMKEKGDIPEGYSVSREKKERFSLILESASTNQTSMYLCASSPSRPDNEQFFGPGTRLTVL.

This clonotype was detected ten times or more. The chain has TRBV28 and TRBJ2-7, with D unresolved. The CDR3 has 13 residues. CDR1 and CDR2 from the germline V gene are MDHEN and SYDVKM. V was shortened by 5 bases and J by 0 bases, with 8 bases between the two germline ends. CDR3 DNA: TGTGCCAGCAGTACTGACAACTCCTACGAGCAGTACTTC. Its protein is CASSTDNSYEQYF. Combining the CDR3 with reference TRBV28 and TRBJ2-7 gives the whole variable domain DVKVTQSSRYLVKRTGEKVFLECVQDMDHENMFWYRQDPGLGLRLIYFSYDVKMKEKGDIPEGYSVSREKKERFSLILESASTNQTSMYLCASSTDNSYEQYFGPGTRLTVT.

Ten or more counts support this clonotype. The CDR3 DNA is TGTGCCAGCAGCCTCTGGGACGGAGTCTATGGCTACACCTTC. Translating gives CASSLWDGVYGYTF. This sequence joins TRBV7-9 and TRBJ1-2, with a possible D match to TRBD1 (5 bases). This CDR3 contains 14 residues. Germline CDR1 reads SEHNR; CDR2 reads FQNEAQ (reference sequence). Trimming removed 5 bases at V and 4 bases at J, with 14 bases between.

This clonotype was picked up many times. This rearrangement joins TRBV11-1 to TRBJ2-2, with D possibly TRBD1 on 5 matching bases. In germline, CDR1 is SGHAT, CDR2 FQDESV (reference sequence). With 2 bases removed from V and 0 bases from J, the gap between germline ends came to 13 bases. The CDR3 consists of 17 residues. In DNA, the CDR3 is TGTGCCAGCAGCTTAAATAGTGCAGGGACGAACACCGGGGAGCTGTTTTTT. It codes for CASSLNSAGTNTGELFF.

This clonotype was counted ten times or more. This chain uses TRBV28 with TRBJ1-2; D is undetermined. Trimming removed 3 bases from V and 0 bases from J, with 8 bases in between. CDR3 length: 14 residues. Germline CDR1 is MDHEN and CDR2 is SYDVKM. CDR3 nucleotide sequence: TGTGCCAGCAGTTTTGGATACTCTAACTATGGCTACACCTTC. Protein sequence: CASSFGYSNYGYTF.

This clonotype was detected a few times. The gene calls are TRBV2 and TRBJ1-5, with D unresolved. Trimming took off 6 bases at V and 5 bases at J, with 17 bases between the two ends. Germline V gives CDR1 SNHLY, CDR2 FYNNEI. The CDR3 spans 15 residues. CDR3 nucleotide sequence: TGTGCCAGCAGCCGCCGGTGGGTTGGAGATCAGCCCCAGCATTTT. Its translation: CASSRRWVGDQPQHF.

This clonotype was recorded many times. The V call is TRBV12-3 or TRBV12-4, the J call TRBJ2-5; 15 positions match TRBD2. CDR3 size: 18 residues. Trimming took 5 bases from V and 2 from J; bases not matched to a gene: 9. CDR3 loop: CASSIGLAGGPGQETQYF. For the CDR3, the DNA is TGTGCCAGCAGTATAGGACTAGCGGGAGGGCCGGGGCAAGAGACCCAGTACTTC.

This clonotype has a count of ten or more. The chain couples TRBV27 to TRBJ2-3; TRBD1 aligns across 9 bases. CDR1 and CDR2 from the germline V gene are MNHEY and SMNVEV (reference sequence). V lost 1 base to trimming and J lost 4 bases; unmatched junction nucleotides: 9. There are 17 residues in the CDR3. CDR3 amino acids: CASSLLPVQGAADTQYF. CDR3 coding DNA: TGTGCCAGCAGTTTATTGCCCGTACAGGGGGCCGCAGATACGCAGTATTTT.

J is TRBJ1-2 and V is TRBV7-2, with a weak D call TRBD1 (6 bases). CDR1 is SGHTA, CDR2 FQGNSA, per germline. CDR3 length: 13 amino acids. V was trimmed by 5 bases and J by 8 bases, leaving 15 bases between them. The CDR3 sequence is CASSPSPTGGYTF. CDR3 sequence (DNA): TGTGCCAGCAGCCCATCTCCGACAGGAGGCTACACCTTC.

V and J are TRBV5-1 and TRBJ2-3, with 10 bases matching TRBD1. With 0 bases clipped from V and 5 bases from J, the junction kept 3 bases outside the gene matches. The CDR3 is 15 residues long. Germline V CDR1 and CDR2: SGHRS, YFSETQ. Here the CDR3 DNA reads TGCGCCAGCAGCTTGGGCGGACAGGGGGTAGATACGCAGTATTTT. Protein product: CASSLGGQGVDTQYF.